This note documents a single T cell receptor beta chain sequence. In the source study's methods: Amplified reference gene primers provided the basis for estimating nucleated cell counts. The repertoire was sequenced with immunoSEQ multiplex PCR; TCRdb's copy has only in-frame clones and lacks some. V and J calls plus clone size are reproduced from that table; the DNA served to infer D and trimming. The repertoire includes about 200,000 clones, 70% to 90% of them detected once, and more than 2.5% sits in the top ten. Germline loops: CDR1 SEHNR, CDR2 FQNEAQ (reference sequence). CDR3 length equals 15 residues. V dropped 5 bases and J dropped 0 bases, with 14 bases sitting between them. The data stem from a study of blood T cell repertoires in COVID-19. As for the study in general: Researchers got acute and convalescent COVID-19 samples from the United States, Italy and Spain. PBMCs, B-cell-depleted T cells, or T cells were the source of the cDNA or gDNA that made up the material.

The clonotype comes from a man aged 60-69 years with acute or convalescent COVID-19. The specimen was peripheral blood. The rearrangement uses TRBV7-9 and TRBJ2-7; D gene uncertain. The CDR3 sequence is CASSLSGPHSYEQYF. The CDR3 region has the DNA TGTGCCAGCAGCCTTTCCGGTCCCCACTCCTACGAGCAGTACTTC.